This T cell receptor beta chain derives from a study of CD8 T cells in ankylosing spondylitis. The CDR3 spans 13 residues. Germline CDR1 MNHNY, CDR2 SVGAGI (reference sequence). V shed 9 bases and J 3 bases; nucleotides not matched to a gene: 4. TCRdb re-derived calls from the 5' RACE reads in MiXCR, one entry per CDR3 protein. The repertoire holds 250,000 to 350,000 distinct CDR3 sequences, with 20% to 25% as singletons. This clonotype appeared many times. The sequence was obtained from a female donor with ankylosing spondylitis or in good health (not recorded which). The V call is TRBV6-6, the J call TRBJ1-3, with 8 bases matching TRBD1. Sequenced: blood, either unsorted or a sorted T cell fraction (not recorded which). In DNA form, the CDR3 reads TGTGCCAGTCAGGGGGCTAATGGAAACACCATATATTTT. Translation: CASQGANGNTIYF.